Shown below are 11 T cell receptor beta chains from a single sample sequenced in a study of blood T cell repertoires in COVID-19. The assay was immunoSEQ multiplex PCR, and TCRdb's table has in-frame clones only and misses some. The sample consists of fewer than 200,000 clones, 80% to 90% of them appearing once. Specimen: peripheral blood. The receptors derive from a woman in her seventies with COVID-19, enrolled during active disease.

This clone was observed a single time. The rearrangement joins TRBV28 to TRBJ1-3; D possibly corresponds to TRBD1 (6 bases). Trimming left V 4 bases short and J 1 base short, with 11 bases between. CDR3 length equals 15 residues. Germline CDR1 reads MDHEN; CDR2 reads SYDVKM. The DNA for the CDR3 is TGTGCCAGCAGTTGGGGGGGCGCATCTGGAAACACCATATATTTT. Translated, it gives CASSWGGASGNTIYF.

The chain joins TRBV7-2 to TRBJ1-5; possibly TRBD1 for D (5 bases). The V gene's germline CDR1 is SGHTA and CDR2 FQGNSA. Trimming pared 4 bases from V and 0 bases from J, leaving 13 bases between. The CDR3 sequence is 16 residues long. The DNA for the CDR3 is TGTGCCAGCAGCTCAGCCGCAGGGTATAGCAATCAGCCCCAGCATTTT. It codes for CASSSAAGYSNQPQHF.

The V gene is TRBV3-1 (or the pseudogene TRBV3-2), the J gene TRBJ2-1; TRBD1 is a possible D gene (5 bases). Germline V gene lookup returns CDR1 LGHDT and CDR2 YNNKEL (reference sequence). The CDR3 sequence is 14 residues long. Trimming removed 6 bases at V and 7 bases at J, with 16 bases between. CDR3 bases: TGTGCCAGCAGTCGGTCAGGGCCTAGAAATGAGCAGTTCTTC. Translation: CASSRSGPRNEQFF.

V gene TRBV18 combines with J gene TRBJ2-1, with 10 bases fitting TRBD2. V lost 2 bases to trimming and J lost 6 bases; unmatched junction nucleotides: 4. Germline lookup yields CDR1 KGHSH and CDR2 LQKENI. This CDR3 spans 15 amino acids. In DNA, the CDR3 is TGTGCCAGCTCACCAACTAGCGGGAACCCCAATGAGCAGTTCTTC. Translated, it gives CASSPTSGNPNEQFF. Filled out from reference TRBV18 and TRBJ2-1, the complete variable domain reads NAGVMQNPRHLVRRRGQEARLRCSPMKGHSHVYWYRQLPEEGLKFMVYLQKENIIDESGMPKERFSAEFPKEGPSILRIQQVVRGDSAAYFCASSPTSGNPNEQFFGPGTRLTVL.

This chain connects TRBV10-3 to TRBJ1-1; D unclear. Trimming removed 3 bases from V and 5 bases from J, with 10 bases in between. The CDR3 extends over 13 amino acids. CDR1 and CDR2 from the germline V gene are ENHRY and SYGVKD. The CDR3 here is CAISEIGETEAFF. The CDR3 DNA follows: TGTGCCATCAGTGAAATCGGGGAGACTGAAGCTTTCTTT.

The V and J genes are TRBV5-1 and TRBJ2-3; D unresolved. Germline CDR1 is SGHRS and CDR2 is YFSETQ. The CDR3 contains 15 residues. The V end was cut by 4 bases, the J end by 2 bases, with 14 bases between. In nucleotides, the CDR3 is TGCGCCAGCAGCCCCCGGGTCTCTGCCACAGATACGCAGTATTTT. Encoded protein: CASSPRVSATDTQYF. Based on the CDR3 plus reference TRBV5-1 and TRBJ2-3, the full variable domain is KAGVTQTPRYLIKTRGQQVTLSCSPISGHRSVSWYQQTPGQGLQFLFEYFSETQRNKGNFPGRFSGRQFSNSRSEMNVSTLELGDSALYLCASSPRVSATDTQYFGPGTRLTVL.

V usage is TRBV5-1 and J usage is TRBJ2-7; no reliable D call. The CDR3 has 12 residues. V lost 4 bases and J 0 bases, leaving 5 bases between the germline ends. The germline CDR1 and CDR2 sequences are SGHRS and YFSETQ. CDR3 sequence reads: CASSANSYEQYF. The CDR3 coding sequence is TGCGCCAGCAGCGCTAACTCCTACGAGCAGTACTTC.

The chain employs TRBV9 and TRBJ2-3; 11 bases fit TRBD2. This CDR3 is built from 16 residues. V lost 0 bases, J lost 2 bases, and 2 bases stayed unmatched. Per the germline V gene, CDR1 is SGDLS and CDR2 is YYNGEE. In DNA form, the CDR3 reads TGTGCCAGCAGCGTAGGGACTAGCGGGTACACAGATACGCAGTATTTT. Translating gives CASSVGTSGYTDTQYF.

The chain has TRBV28 and TRBJ1-5; D gene ambiguous. Per germline, CDR1 MDHEN and CDR2 SYDVKM. The ends were cut back, 7 bases at V and 2 bases at J, with 6 bases in the middle. The CDR3 length is 12 residues. CDR3 residues: CASIQGNQPQHF. DNA for the CDR3: TGTGCCAGCATTCAGGGCAATCAGCCCCAGCATTTT. Using reference TRBV28 and TRBJ1-5 for the parts outside the CDR3, the full variable domain is DVKVTQSSRYLVKRTGEKVFLECVQDMDHENMFWYRQDPGLGLRLIYFSYDVKMKEKGDIPEGYSVSREKKERFSLILESASTNQTSMYLCASIQGNQPQHFGDGTRLSIL.

The rearrangement joins TRBV7-3 to TRBJ1-4; D is unresolved. This CDR3 region has 15 residues. The germline gives CDR1 SGHTA, CDR2 FQGTGA. Deletions cut 2 bases from V and 0 bases from J, with 7 bases between. The chain's CDR3 is CASSLSPATNEKLFF. The DNA of the CDR3 is TGTGCCAGCAGCTTATCCCCTGCAACTAATGAAAAACTGTTTTTT.

The rearrangement uses TRBV6-2 or TRBV6-3 and TRBJ2-7, with a tentative D call TRBD1 (5 bases). The CDR3 totals 18 residues. Trimming left V 5 bases short and J 2 bases short, with 25 bases between. CDR1 is MNHEY and CDR2 is SVGEGT in the germline V gene. CDR3: CASSPRSQGSRIPYEQYF. Written as DNA, the CDR3 is TGTGCCAGCAGTCCGCGAAGCCAGGGCTCACGGATACCCTACGAGCAGTACTTC.